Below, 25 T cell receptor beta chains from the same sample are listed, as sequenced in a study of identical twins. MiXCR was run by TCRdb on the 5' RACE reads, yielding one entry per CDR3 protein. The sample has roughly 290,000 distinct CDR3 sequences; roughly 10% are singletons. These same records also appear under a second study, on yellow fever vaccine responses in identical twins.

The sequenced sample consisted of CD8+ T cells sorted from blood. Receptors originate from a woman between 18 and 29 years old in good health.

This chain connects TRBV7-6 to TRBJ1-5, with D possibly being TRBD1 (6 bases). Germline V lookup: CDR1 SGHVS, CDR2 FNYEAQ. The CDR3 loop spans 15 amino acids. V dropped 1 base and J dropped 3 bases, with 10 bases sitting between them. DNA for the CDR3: TGTGCCAGCAGCTTAGAGTGGGGGGCCAATCAGCCCCAGCATTTT. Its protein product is CASSLEWGANQPQHF.

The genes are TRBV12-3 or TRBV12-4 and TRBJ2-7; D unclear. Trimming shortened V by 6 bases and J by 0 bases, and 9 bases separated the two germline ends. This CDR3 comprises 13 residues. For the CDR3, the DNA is TGTGCCAGCAGACCTAACAGCTCCTACGAGCAGTACTTC. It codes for CASRPNSSYEQYF.

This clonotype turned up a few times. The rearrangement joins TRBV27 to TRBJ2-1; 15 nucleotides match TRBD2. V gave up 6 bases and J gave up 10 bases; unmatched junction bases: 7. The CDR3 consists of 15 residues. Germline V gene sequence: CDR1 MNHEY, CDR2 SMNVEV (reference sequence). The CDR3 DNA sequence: TGTGCCAGCAGACCGGGACTAGCGGGAGGCGGGGAGCAGTTCTTC. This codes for CASRPGLAGGGEQFF.

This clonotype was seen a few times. CDR3 sequence reads: CAISEGTSGEQYF. The CDR3 DNA follows: TGTGCCATCAGTGAAGGGACTAGTGGCGAGCAGTACTTC. The rearrangement links TRBV10-3 to TRBJ2-7; 8 bases are a match to TRBD2. Germline values: CDR1 ENHRY, CDR2 SYGVKD. The CDR3 length is 13 residues. V lost 3 bases, J lost 6 bases, and 4 bases stayed unmatched.

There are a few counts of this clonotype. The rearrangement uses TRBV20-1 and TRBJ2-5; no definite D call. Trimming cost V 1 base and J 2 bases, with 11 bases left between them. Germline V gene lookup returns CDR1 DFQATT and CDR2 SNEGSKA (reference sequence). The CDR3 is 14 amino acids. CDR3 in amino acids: CSARVGTGQETQYF. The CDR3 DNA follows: TGCAGTGCTAGAGTGGGCACCGGGCAAGAGACCCAGTACTTC.

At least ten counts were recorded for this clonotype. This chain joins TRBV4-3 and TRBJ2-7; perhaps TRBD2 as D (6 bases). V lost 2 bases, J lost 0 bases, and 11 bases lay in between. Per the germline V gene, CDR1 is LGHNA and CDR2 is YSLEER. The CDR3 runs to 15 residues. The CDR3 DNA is TGCGCCAGCAGCCAATATGGAGGGGACTCCTACGAGCAGTACTTC. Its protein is CASSQYGGDSYEQYF.

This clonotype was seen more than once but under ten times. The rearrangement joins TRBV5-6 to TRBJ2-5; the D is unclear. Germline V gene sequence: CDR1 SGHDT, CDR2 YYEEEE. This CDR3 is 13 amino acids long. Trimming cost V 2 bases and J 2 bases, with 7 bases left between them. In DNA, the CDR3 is TGTGCCAGCAGCTTCAGTACTCAAGAGACCCAGTACTTC. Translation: CASSFSTQETQYF.

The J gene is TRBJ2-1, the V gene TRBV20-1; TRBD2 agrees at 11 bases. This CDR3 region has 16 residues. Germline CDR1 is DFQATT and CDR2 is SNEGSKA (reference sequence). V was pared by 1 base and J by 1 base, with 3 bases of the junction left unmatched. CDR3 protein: CSARVTSGASYNEQFF. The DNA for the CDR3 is TGCAGTGCTAGAGTGACTAGCGGGGCGTCCTACAATGAGCAGTTCTTC.

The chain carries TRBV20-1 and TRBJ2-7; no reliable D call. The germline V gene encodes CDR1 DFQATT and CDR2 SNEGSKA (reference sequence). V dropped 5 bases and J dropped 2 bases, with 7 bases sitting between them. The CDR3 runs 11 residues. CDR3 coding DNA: TGCAGTGCTCGTGACACCTACGAGCAGTACTTC. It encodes CSARDTYEQYF.

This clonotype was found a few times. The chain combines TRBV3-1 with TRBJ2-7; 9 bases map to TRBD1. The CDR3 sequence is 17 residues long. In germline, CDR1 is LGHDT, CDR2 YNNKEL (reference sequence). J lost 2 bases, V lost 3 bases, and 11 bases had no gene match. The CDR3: CASSQGTGTIYPYEQYF. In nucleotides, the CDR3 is TGTGCCAGCAGCCAGGGGACAGGGACGATTTATCCCTACGAGCAGTACTTC.

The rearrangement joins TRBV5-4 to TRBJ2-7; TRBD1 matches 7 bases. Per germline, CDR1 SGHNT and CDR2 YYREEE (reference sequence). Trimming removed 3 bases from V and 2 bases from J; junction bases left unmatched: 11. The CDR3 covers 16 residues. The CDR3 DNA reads TGTGCCAGCAGCTCGTCGACAGGGCTGGATGCCTACGAGCAGTACTTC. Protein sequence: CASSSSTGLDAYEQYF.

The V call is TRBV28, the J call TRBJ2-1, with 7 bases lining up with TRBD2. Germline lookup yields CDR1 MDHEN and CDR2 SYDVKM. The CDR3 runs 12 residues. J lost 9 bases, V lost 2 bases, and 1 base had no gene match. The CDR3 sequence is CASSLGEGEQFF. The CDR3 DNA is TGTGCCAGCAGTTTAGGGGAGGGTGAGCAGTTCTTC.

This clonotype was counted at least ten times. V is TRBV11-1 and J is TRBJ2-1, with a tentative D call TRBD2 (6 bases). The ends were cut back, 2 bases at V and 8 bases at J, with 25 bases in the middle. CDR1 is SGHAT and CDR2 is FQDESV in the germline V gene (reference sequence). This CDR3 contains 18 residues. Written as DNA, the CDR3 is TGTGCCAGCAGCTTACTGGGCGGAGGGTTTCACTCCGGCGATGAGCAGTTCTTC. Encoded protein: CASSLLGGGFHSGDEQFF.

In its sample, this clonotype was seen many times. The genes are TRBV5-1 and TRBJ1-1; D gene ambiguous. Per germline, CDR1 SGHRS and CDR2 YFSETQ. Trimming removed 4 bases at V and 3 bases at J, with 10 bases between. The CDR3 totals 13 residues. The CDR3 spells CASSQTSYTEAFF. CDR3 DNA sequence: TGCGCCAGCAGCCAAACTTCCTACACTGAAGCTTTCTTT. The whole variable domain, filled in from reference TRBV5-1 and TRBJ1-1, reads KAGVTQTPRYLIKTRGQQVTLSCSPISGHRSVSWYQQTPGQGLQFLFEYFSETQRNKGNFPGRFSGRQFSNSRSEMNVSTLELGDSALYLCASSQTSYTEAFFGQGTRLTVV.

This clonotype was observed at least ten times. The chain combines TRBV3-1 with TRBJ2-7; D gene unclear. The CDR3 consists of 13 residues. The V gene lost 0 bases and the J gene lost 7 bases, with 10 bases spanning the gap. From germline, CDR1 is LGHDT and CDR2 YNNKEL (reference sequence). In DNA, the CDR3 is TGTGCCAGCAGCCAAGATGACTGGGTTGAGCAGTACTTC. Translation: CASSQDDWVEQYF.

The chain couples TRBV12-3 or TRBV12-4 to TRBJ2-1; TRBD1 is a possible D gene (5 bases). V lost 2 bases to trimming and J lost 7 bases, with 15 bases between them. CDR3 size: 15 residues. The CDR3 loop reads CASSLQQGWKNEQFF. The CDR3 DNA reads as TGTGCCAGCAGTTTACAGCAGGGTTGGAAAAATGAGCAGTTCTTC.

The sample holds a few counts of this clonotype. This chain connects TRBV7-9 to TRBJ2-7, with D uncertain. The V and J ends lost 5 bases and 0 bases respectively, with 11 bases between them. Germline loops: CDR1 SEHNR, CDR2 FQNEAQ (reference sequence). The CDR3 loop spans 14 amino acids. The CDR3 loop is CASSRGPSSYEQYF. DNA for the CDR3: TGTGCCAGCAGCCGCGGACCTAGCTCCTACGAGCAGTACTTC.

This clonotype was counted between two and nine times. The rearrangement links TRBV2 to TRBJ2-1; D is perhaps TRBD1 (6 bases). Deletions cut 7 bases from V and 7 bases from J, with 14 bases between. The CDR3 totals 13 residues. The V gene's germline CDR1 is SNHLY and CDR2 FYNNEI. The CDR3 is CASKTGNGNEQFF. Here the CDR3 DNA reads TGTGCCAGCAAAACAGGGAATGGTAATGAGCAGTTCTTC.

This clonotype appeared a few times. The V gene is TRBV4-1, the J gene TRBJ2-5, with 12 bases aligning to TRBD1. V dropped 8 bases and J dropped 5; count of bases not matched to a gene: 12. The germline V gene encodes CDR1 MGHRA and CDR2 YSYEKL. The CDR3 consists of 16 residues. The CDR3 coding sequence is TGCGCCAGCCGAGCCCGGGACAGGGGGCAAGATGAGACCCAGTACTTC. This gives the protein CASRARDRGQDETQYF.

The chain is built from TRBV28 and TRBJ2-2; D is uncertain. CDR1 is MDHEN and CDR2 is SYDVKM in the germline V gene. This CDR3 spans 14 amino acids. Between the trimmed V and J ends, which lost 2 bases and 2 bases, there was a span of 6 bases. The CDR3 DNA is TGTGCCAGCAGTTTAGGATACAACACCGGGGAGCTGTTTTTT. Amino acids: CASSLGYNTGELFF.

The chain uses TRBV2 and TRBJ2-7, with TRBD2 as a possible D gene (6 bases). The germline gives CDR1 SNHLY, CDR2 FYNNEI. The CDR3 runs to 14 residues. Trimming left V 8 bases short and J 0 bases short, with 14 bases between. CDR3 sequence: CASATGVSSYEQYF. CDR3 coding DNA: TGTGCCAGCGCGACGGGGGTAAGCTCCTACGAGCAGTACTTC.

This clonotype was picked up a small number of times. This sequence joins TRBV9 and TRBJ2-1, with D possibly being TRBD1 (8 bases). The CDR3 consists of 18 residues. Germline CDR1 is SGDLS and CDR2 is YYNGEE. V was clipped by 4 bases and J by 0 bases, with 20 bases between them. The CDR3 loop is CASSTRTGRESSYNEQFF. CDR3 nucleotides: TGTGCCAGCAGCACCCGGACAGGGCGGGAGAGCTCCTACAATGAGCAGTTCTTC.

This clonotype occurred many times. The CDR3 spells CASSSSGVNTGELFF. The CDR3 nucleotides are TGCGCCAGCAGCTCTAGCGGGGTGAACACCGGGGAGCTGTTTTTT. This chain connects TRBV5-1 to TRBJ2-2; 9 nucleotides match TRBD2. Trimming took 3 bases from V and 1 from J; bases not matched to a gene: 1. The CDR3 spans 15 residues. The germline gives CDR1 SGHRS, CDR2 YFSETQ.

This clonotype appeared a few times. The CDR3 here is CASSPSGTAYEQYF. The CDR3 bases are TGCGCCAGCAGCCCGTCCGGAACAGCCTACGAGCAGTACTTC. The chain uses TRBV4-1 and TRBJ2-7; D not resolved. The length of the CDR3 is 14 residues. Germline lookup yields CDR1 MGHRA and CDR2 YSYEKL. Trimming removed 4 bases at V and 2 bases at J, with 12 bases between.

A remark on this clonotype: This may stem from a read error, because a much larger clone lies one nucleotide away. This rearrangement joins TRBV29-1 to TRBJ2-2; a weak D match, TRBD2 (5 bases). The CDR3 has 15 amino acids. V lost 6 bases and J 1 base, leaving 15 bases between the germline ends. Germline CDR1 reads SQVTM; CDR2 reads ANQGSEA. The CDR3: CSVAQAGRNTGELFF. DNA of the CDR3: TGCAGCGTGGCCCAGGCGGGTCGGAACACCGGGGAGCTGTTTTTT.